The T cell receptor beta chain described here comes from a study of control samples from healthy donors and cancer patients. The protocol was immunoSEQ multiplex PCR, while the TCRdb copy is restricted to in-frame clones and leaves out a portion. The repertoire consists of about 130,000 clones, with 80% to 95% occurring once and the leading ten covering approximately 6%. This CDR3 is 13 amino acids long. Germline lookup yields CDR1 SEHNR and CDR2 FQNEAQ (reference sequence). Trimming took off 1 base at V and 5 bases at J, with 8 bases between the two ends. This TCR was sampled from a man aged 18 to 29 in good health. Sequencing used blood. The chain recombines TRBV7-9 with TRBJ1-1; D uncertain. CDR3 region: CASSLGVGTEAFF. The CDR3 DNA follows: TGTGCCAGCAGCTTAGGGGTCGGAACTGAAGCTTTCTTT.